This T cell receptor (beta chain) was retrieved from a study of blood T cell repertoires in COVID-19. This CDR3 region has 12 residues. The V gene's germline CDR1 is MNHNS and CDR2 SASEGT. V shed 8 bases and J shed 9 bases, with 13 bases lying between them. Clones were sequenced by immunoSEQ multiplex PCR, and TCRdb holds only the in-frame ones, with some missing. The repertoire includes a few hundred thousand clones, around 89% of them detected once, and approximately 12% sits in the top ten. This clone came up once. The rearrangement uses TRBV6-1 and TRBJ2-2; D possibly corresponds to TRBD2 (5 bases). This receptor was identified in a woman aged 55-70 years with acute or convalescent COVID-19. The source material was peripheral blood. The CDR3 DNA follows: TGTGCCAGCGGACTGGCCGCCCGGGAGCTGTTTTTT. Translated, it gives CASGLAARELFF.